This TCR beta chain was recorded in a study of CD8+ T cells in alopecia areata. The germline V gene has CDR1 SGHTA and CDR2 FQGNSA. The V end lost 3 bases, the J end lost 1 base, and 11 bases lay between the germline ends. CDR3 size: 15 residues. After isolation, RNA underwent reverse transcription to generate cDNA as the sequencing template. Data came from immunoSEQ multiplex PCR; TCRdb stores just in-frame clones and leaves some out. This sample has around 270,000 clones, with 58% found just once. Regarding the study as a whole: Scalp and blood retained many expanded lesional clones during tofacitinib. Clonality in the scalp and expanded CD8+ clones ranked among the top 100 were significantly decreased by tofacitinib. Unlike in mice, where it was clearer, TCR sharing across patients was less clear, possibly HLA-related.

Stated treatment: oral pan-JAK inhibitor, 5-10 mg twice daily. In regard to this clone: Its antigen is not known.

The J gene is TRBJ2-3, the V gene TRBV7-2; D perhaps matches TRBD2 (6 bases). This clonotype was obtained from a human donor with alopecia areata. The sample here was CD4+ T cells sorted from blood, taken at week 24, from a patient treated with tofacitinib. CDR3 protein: CASSFVGGGTDTQYF. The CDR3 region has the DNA TGTGCCAGCAGCTTTGTCGGCGGGGGCACAGATACGCAGTATTTT.